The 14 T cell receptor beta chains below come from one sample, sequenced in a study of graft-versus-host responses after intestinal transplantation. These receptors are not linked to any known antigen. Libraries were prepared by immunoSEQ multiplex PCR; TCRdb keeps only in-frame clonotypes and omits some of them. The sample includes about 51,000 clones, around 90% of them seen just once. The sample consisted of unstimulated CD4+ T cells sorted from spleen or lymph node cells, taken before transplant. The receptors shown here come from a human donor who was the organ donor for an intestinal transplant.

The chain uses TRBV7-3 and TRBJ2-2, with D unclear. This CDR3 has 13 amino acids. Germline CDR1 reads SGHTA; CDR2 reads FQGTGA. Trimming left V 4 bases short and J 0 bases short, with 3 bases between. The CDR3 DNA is TGTGCCAGCAGCTCTCCGAACACCGGGGAGCTGTTTTTT. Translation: CASSSPNTGELFF. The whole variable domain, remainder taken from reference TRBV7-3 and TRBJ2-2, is GAGVSQTPSNKVTEKGKYVELRCDPISGHTALYWYRQSLGQGPEFLIYFQGTGAADDSGLPNDRFFAVRPEGSVSTLKIQRTERGDSAVYLCASSSPNTGELFFGEGSRLTVL.

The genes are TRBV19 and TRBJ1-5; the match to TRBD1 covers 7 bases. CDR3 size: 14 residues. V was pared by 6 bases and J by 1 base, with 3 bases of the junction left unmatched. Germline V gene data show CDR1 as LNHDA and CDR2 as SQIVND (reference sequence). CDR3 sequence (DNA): TGTGCCAGTAGGGAAGGGGGCAGCAATCAGCCCCAGCATTTT. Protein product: CASREGGSNQPQHF.

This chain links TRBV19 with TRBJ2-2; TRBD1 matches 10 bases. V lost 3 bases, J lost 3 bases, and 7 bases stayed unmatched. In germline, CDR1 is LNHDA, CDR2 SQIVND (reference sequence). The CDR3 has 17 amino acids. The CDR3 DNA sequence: TGTGCCAGTAGTATCCGGGACAGGGGATACTACACCGGGGAGCTGTTTTTT. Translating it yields CASSIRDRGYYTGELFF. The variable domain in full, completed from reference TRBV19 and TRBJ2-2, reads DGGITQSPKYLFRKEGQNVTLSCEQNLNHDAMYWYRQDPGQGLRLIYYSQIVNDFQKGDIAEGYSVSREKKESFPLTVTSAQKNPTAFYLCASSIRDRGYYTGELFFGEGSRLTVL.

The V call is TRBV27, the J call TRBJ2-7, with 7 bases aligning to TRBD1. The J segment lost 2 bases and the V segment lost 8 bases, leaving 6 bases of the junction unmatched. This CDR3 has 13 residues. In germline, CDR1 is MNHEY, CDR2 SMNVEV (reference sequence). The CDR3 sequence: CASRITGAYEQYF. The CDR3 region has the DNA TGTGCCAGCCGAATTACAGGGGCCTACGAGCAGTACTTC.

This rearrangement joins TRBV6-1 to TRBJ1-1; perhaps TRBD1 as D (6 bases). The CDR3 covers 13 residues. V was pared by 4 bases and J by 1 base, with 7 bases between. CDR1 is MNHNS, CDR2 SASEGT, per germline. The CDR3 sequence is CASSGQANTEAFF. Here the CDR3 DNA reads TGTGCCAGCAGTGGACAGGCGAACACTGAAGCTTTCTTT.

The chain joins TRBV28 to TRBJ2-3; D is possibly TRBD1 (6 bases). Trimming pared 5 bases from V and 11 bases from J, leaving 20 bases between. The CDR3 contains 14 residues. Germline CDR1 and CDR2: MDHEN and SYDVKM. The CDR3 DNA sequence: TGTGCCAGCAGTCGTTATCTTGGCCCAGGGGAGCAGTATTTT. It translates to CASSRYLGPGEQYF.

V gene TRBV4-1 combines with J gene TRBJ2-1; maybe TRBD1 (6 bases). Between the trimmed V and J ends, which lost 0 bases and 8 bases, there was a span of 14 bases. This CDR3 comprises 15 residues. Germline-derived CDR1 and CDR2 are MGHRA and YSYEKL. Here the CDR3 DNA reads TGCGCCAGCAGCCAAGAGGGGGCGAGGGCCGATGAGCAGTTCTTC. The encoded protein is CASSQEGARADEQFF.

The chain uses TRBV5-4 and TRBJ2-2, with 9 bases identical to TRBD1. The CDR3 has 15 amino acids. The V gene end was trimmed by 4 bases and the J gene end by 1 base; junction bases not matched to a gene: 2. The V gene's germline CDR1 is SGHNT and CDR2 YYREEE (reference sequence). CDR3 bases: TGTGCCAGCAGCCTGACAGGGGGGAACACCGGGGAGCTGTTTTTT. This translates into CASSLTGGNTGELFF.

DNA of the CDR3: TGCGCCAGCAGCTTGGGAGTAGCGGGCGGATCCTACGAGCAGTACTTC. Translation: CASSLGVAGGSYEQYF. J is TRBJ2-7 and V is TRBV5-1, with 7 bases lining up with TRBD2. The CDR3 consists of 16 residues. The trim removed 0 bases at V and 1 base at J, leaving 7 bases unmatched. CDR1 and CDR2 from the germline V gene are SGHRS and YFSETQ. Together with reference TRBV5-1 and TRBJ2-7, the CDR3 gives the full variable domain: KAGVTQTPRYLIKTRGQQVTLSCSPISGHRSVSWYQQTPGQGLQFLFEYFSETQRNKGNFPGRFSGRQFSNSRSEMNVSTLELGDSALYLCASSLGVAGGSYEQYFGPGTRLTVT.

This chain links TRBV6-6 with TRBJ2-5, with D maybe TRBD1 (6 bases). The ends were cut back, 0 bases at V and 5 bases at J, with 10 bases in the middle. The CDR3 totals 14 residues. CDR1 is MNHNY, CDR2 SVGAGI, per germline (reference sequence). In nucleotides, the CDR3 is TGTGCCAGCAGTTACTCGTCAGGGGTGGAGACCCAGTACTTC. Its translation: CASSYSSGVETQYF.

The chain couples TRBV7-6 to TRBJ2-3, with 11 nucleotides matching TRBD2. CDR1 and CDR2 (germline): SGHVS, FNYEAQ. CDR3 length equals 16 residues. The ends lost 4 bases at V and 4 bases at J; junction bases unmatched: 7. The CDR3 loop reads CASSYTLAGGPDTQYF. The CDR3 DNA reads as TGTGCCAGCAGCTACACTTTAGCGGGAGGGCCAGATACGCAGTATTTT.

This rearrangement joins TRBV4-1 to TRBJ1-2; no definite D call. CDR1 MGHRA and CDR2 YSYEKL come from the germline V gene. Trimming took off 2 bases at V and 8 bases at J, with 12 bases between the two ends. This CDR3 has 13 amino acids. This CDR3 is CASSQTLGDGYTF. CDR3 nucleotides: TGCGCCAGCAGCCAAACATTAGGAGACGGCTACACCTTC.

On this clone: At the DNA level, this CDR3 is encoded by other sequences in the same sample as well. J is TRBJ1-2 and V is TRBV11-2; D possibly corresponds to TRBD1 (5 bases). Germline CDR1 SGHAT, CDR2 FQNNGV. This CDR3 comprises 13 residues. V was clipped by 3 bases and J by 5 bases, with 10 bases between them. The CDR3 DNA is TGTGCCAGCAGCTTTCCGGGGGGATATGGCTACACCTTC. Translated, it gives CASSFPGGYGYTF.

CDR3 amino acids: CASSYWDVQGYEQYF. DNA for the CDR3: TGTGCCAGCAGTTACTGGGATGTGCAGGGCTACGAGCAGTACTTC. This chain links TRBV6-6 with TRBJ2-7; D is possibly TRBD1 (5 bases). This CDR3 has 15 residues. Germline V CDR1 and CDR2: MNHNY, SVGAGI (reference sequence). The V end lost 1 base, the J end lost 3 bases, and 13 bases lay between the germline ends.